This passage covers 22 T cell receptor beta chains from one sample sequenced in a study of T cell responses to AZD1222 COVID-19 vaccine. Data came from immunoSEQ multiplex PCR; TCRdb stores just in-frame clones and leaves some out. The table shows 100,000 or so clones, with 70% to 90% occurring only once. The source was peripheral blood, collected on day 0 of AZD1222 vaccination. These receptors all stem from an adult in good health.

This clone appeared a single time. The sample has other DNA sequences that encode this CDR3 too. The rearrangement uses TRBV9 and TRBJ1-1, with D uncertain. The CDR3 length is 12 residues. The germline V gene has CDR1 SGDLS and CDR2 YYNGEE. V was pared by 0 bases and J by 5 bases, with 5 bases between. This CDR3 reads CASSVGETEAFF. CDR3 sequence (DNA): TGTGCCAGCAGCGTAGGAGAGACTGAAGCTTTCTTT.

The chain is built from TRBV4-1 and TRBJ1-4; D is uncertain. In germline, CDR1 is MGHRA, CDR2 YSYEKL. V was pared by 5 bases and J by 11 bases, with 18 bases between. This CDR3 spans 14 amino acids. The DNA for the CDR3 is TGCGCCAGCAGCTTCATTACCGGGGTGGGTAAACTGTTTTTT. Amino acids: CASSFITGVGKLFF.

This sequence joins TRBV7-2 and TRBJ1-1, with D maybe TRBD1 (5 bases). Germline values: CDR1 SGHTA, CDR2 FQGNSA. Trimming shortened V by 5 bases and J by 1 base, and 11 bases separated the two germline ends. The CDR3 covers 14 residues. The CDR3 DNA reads TGTGCCAGCAGCCGGACACGGGAGAACACTGAAGCTTTCTTT. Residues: CASSRTRENTEAFF.

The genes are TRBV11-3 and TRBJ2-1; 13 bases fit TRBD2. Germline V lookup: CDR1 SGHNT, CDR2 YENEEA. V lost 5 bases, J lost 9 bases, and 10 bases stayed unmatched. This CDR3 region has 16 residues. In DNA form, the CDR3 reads TGTGCCAGCAGCGCTCACGGACTAGCGGGAGTAGGTGAGCAGTTCTTC. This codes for CASSAHGLAGVGEQFF.

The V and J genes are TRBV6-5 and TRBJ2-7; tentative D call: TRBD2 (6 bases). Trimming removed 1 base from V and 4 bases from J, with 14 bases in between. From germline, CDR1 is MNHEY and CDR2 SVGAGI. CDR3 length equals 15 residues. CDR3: CASSYLGPGGYEQYF. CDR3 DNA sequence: TGTGCCAGCAGTTACTTGGGCCCAGGAGGGTACGAGCAGTACTTC.

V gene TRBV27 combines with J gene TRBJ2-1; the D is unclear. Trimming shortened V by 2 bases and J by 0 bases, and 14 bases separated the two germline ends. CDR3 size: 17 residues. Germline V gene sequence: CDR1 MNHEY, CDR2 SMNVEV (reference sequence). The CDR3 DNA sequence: TGTGCCAGCAGTTTAATGGCAAATCCCAGCTCCTACAATGAGCAGTTCTTC. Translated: CASSLMANPSSYNEQFF.

The CDR3 loop reads CASRDGDRLAFF. The CDR3 DNA sequence: TGTGCCAGCAGAGACGGGGACAGGCTCGCTTTCTTT. V and J are TRBV6-5 and TRBJ1-1, with 8 bases identical to TRBD1. Germline CDR1 and CDR2: MNHEY and SVGAGI. Losses at the gene ends were 6 bases for V and 11 bases for J; bases not matched to a gene: 8. This CDR3 spans 12 amino acids.

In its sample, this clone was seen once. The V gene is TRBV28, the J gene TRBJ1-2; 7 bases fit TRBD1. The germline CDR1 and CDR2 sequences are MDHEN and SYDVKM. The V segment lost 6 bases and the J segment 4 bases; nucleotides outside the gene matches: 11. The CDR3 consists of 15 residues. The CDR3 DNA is TGTGCCAGCAGACAAGACAGGGAAGGGGGCTATGGCTACACCTTC. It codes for CASRQDREGGYGYTF.

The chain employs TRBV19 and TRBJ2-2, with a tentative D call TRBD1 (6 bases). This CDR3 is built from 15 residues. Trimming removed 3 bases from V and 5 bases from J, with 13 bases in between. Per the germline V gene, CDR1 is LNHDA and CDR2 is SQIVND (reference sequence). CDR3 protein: CASSIYRDGTGELFF. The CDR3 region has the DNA TGTGCCAGTAGTATCTACAGGGATGGGACCGGGGAGCTGTTTTTT.

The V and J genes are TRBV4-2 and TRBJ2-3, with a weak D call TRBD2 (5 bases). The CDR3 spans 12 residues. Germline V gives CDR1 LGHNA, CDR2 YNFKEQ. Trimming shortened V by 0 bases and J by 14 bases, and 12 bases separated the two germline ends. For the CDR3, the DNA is TGTGCCAGCAGCCAAGAACTAGGGAGTGCGTATTTT. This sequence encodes CASSQELGSAYF.

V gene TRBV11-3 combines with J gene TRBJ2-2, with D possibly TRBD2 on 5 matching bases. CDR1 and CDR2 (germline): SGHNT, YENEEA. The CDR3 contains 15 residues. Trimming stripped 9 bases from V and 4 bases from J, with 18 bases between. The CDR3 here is CASSQMGRGTGELFF. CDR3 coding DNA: TGTGCCAGTTCTCAAATGGGGAGAGGCACCGGGGAGCTGTTTTTT.

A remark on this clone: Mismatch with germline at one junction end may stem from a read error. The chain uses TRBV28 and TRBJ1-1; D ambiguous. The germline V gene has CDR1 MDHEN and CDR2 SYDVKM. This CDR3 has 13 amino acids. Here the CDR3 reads CVSSDGLNTEAFF. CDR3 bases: TGTGTCAGCAGCGATGGTCTGAACACTGAAGCTTTCTTT.

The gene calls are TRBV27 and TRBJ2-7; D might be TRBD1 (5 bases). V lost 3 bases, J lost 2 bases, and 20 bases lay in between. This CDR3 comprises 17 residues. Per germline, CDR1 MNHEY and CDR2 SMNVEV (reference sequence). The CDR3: CASSFIGATSETYEQYF. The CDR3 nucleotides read TGTGCCAGCAGTTTCATAGGGGCAACTTCTGAAACCTACGAGCAGTACTTC.

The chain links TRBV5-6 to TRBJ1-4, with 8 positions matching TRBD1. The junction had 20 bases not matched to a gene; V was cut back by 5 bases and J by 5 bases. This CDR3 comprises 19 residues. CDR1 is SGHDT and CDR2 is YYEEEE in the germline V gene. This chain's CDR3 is CASRPSGEQGVTLNEKLFF. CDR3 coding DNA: TGTGCCAGCAGACCCTCTGGGGAACAGGGGGTTACATTAAATGAAAAACTGTTTTTT.

CDR3 DNA sequence: TGTGCCAGCAGCTTAGGGGACCGGGCCCACGAGCAGTACTTC. Encoded protein: CASSLGDRAHEQYF. The J gene is TRBJ2-7, the V gene TRBV7-9; D possibly uses TRBD1 or TRBD2 (5 bases each). The germline CDR1 and CDR2 sequences are SEHNR and FQNEAQ (reference sequence). Trimming stripped 1 base from V and 5 bases from J, with 12 bases between. The CDR3 contains 14 residues.

CDR3 in amino acids: CAISEIGGQGTPYEQYF. CDR3 coding DNA: TGTGCCATCAGTGAGATTGGTGGGCAGGGGACCCCCTACGAGCAGTACTTC. This chain links TRBV10-3 with TRBJ2-7, with D possibly being TRBD1 (6 bases). CDR3 length: 17 residues. CDR1 and CDR2 (germline): ENHRY, SYGVKD. Trimming stripped 2 bases from V and 2 bases from J, with 19 bases between.

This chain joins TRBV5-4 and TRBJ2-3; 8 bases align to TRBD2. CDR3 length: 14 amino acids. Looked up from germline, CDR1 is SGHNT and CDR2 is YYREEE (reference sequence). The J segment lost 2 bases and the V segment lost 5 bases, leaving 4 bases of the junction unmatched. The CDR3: CASRGTSHTDTQYF. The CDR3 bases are TGTGCCAGCAGGGGGACTAGTCACACAGATACGCAGTATTTT.

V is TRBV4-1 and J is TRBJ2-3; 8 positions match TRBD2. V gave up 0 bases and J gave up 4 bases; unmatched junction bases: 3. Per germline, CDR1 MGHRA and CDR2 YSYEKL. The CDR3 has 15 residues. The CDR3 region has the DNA TGCGCCAGCAGCCAAGATGGGACTAGTCCAGATACGCAGTATTTT. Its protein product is CASSQDGTSPDTQYF.

This chain's CDR3 is CASSAYEQYF. CDR3 DNA sequence: TGTGCCAGCAGTGCCTACGAGCAGTACTTC. V usage is TRBV2 and J usage is TRBJ2-7; no clear D gene. CDR3 size: 10 residues. Germline V CDR1 and CDR2: SNHLY, FYNNEI. V was trimmed by 4 bases and J by 2 bases, leaving 0 bases between them.

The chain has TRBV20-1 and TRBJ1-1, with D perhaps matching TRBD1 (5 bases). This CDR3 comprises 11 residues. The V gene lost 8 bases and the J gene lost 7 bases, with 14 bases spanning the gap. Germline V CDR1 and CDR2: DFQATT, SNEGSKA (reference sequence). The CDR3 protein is CSPVGQVEAFF. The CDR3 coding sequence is TGCAGTCCCGTGGGGCAGGTTGAAGCTTTCTTT.

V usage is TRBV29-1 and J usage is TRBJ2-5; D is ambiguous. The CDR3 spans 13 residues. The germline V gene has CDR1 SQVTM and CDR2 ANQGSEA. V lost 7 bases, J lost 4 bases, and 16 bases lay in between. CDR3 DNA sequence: TGCAGCGCCAGGACGGGTGTGGTAGAGACCCAGTACTTC. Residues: CSARTGVVETQYF.

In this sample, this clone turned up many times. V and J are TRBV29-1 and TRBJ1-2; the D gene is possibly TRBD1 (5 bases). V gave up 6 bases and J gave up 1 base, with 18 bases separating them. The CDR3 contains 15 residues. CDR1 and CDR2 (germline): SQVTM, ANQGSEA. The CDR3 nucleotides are TGCAGCGTAGAGGATCGGGGCACCATTAACTATGGCTACACCTTC. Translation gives CSVEDRGTINYGYTF.